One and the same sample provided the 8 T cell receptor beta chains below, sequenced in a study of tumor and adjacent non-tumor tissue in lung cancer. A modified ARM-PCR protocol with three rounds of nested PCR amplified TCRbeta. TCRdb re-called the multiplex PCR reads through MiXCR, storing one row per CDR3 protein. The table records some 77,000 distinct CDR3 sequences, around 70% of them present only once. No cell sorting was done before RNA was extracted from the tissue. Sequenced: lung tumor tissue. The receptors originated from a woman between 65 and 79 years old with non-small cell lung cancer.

CDR3 coding DNA: TGTGCCAGCAGCTTGTATCCAGCGGGAGGGTCCTACAATGAGCAGTTCTTC. Its translation: CASSLYPAGGSYNEQFF. The rearrangement joins TRBV11-1 to TRBJ2-1; 10 bases fit TRBD2. V lost 3 bases to trimming and J lost 1 base; unmatched junction nucleotides: 6. The germline gives CDR1 SGHAT, CDR2 FQDESV (reference sequence). This CDR3 has 17 residues.

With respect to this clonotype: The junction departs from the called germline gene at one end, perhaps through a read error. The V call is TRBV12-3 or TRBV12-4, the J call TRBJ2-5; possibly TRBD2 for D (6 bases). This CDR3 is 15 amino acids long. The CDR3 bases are TGTGCCAGGAGTTTTACATGGGGACTCCAAGAGACCCAGTACTTC. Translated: CARSFTWGLQETQYF.

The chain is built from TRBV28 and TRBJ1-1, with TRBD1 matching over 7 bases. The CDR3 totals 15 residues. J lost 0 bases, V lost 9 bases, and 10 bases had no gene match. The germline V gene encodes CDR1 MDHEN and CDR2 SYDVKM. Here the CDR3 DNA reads TGTGCCAGGAGTGGGGGGGACAGCCTGAACACTGAAGCTTTCTTT. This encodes CARSGGDSLNTEAFF.

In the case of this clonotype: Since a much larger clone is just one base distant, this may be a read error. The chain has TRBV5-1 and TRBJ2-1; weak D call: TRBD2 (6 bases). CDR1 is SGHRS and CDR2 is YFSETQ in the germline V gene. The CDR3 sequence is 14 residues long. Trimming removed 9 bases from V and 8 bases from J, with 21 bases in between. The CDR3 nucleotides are TGCGCCATCGGAGACCGGGACTCCTTCGATGAGCAGTTCTTC. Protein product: CAIGDRDSFDEQFF.

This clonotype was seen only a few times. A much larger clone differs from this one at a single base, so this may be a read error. CDR3 DNA sequence: TGCGGTGCCGACCCGCGGGCAAAAGCCACCTACGAGCAGTACTTC. It codes for CGADPRAKATYEQYF. V usage is TRBV20-1 and J usage is TRBJ2-7; TRBD2 is a possible D gene (5 bases). Germline CDR1 is DFQATT and CDR2 is SNEGSKA (reference sequence). The CDR3 is made up of 15 amino acids.

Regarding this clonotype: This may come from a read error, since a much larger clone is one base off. The CDR3 DNA reads TGCAGTGCTAGACCATGGCCCGGGGGCGAATATTCACCCCTCCACTTT. It yields the protein CSARPWPGGEYSPLHF. This chain joins TRBV20-1 and TRBJ1-6; tentative D call: TRBD1 (6 bases). Germline assignment: CDR1 DFQATT and CDR2 SNEGSKA (reference sequence). The CDR3 sequence is 16 residues long. Trimming took 2 bases from V and 8 from J, leaving 19 bases between them.

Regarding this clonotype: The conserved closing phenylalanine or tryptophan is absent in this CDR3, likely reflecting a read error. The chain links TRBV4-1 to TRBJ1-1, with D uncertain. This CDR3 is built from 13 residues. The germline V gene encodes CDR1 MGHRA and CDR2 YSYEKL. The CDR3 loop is CASSQEVNIEAFL. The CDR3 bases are TGCGCCAGCAGCCAAGAGGTGAACATTGAAGCTTTCCTT.

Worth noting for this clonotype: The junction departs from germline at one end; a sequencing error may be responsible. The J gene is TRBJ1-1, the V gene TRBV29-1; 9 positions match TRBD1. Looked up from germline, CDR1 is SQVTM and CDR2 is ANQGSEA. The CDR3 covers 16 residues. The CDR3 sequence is CSVPGTGTGMNSEAFF. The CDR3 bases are TGCAGCGTGCCGGGGACAGGGACAGGGATGAACAGTGAAGCTTTCTTT. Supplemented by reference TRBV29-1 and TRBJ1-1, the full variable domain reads SAVISQKPSRDICQRGTSLTIQCQVDSQVTMMFWYRQQPGQSLTLIATANQGSEATYESGFVIDKFPISRPNLTFSTLTVSNMSPEDSSIYLCSVPGTGTGMNSEAFFGQGTRLTVV.